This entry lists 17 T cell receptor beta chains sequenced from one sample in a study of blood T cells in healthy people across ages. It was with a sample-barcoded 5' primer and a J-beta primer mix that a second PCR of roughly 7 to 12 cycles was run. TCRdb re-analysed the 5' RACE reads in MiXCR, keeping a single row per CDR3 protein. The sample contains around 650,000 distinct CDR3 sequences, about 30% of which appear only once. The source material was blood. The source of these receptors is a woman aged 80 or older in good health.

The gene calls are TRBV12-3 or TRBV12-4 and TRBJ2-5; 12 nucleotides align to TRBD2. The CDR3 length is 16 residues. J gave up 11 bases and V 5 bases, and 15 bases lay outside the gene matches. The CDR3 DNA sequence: TGTGCCAGCAGTCGTAGGACTAGCGGGGCCACCAATGAGCAGTACTTC. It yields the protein CASSRRTSGATNEQYF.

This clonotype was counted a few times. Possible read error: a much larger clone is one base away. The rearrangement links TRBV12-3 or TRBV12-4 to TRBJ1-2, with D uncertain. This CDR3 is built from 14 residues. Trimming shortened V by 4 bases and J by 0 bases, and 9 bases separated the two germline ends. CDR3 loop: CASSCFPTNYGYTF. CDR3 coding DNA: TGTGCCAGCAGTTGTTTTCCCACTAACTATGGCTACACCTTC.

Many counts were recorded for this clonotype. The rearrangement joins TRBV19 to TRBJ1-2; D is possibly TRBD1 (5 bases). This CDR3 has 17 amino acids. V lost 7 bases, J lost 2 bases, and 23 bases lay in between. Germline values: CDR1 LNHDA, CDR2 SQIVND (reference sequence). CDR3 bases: TGTGCCAGTAATACGAGGTATCCGGGGGACCCCAACTATGGCTACACCTTC. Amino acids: CASNTRYPGDPNYGYTF.

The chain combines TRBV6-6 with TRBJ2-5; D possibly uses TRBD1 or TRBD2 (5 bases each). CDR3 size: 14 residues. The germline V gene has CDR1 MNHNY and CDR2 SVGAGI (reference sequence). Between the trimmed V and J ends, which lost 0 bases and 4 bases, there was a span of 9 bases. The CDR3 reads CASSYSTGPETQYF. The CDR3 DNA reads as TGTGCCAGCAGTTACTCTACGGGGCCAGAGACCCAGTACTTC.

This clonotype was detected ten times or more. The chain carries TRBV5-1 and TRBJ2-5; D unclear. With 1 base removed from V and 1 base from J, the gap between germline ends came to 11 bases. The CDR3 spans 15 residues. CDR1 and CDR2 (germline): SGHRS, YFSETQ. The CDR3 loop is CASSLTGRIQETQYF. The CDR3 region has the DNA TGCGCCAGCAGCTTGACGGGTCGGATCCAAGAGACCCAGTACTTC.

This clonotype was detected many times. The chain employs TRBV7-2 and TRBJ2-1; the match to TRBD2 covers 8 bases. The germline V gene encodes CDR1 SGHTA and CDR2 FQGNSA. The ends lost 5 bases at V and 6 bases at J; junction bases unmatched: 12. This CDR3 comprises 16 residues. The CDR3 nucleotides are TGTGCCAGCAGCCTTGTCGGGGGGGGCGCGTTCAATGAGCAGTTCTTC. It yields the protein CASSLVGGGAFNEQFF.

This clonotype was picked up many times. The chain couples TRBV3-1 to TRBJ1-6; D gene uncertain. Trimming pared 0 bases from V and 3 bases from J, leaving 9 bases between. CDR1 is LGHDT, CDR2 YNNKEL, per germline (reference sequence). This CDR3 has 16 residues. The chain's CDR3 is CASSQDAANYNSPLHF. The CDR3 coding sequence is TGTGCCAGCAGCCAAGATGCGGCAAACTATAATTCACCCCTCCACTTT.

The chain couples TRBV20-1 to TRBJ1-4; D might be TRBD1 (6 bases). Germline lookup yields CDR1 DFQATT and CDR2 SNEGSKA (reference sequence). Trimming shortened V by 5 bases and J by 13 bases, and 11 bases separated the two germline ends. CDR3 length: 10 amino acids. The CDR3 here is CSAGTPVLFF. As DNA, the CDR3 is TGCAGTGCTGGGACACCAGTACTGTTTTTT.

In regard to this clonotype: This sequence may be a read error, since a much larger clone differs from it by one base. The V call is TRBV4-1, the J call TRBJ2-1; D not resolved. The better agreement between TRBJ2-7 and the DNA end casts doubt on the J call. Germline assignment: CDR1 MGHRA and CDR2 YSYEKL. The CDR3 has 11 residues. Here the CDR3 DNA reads TGCGCCAGTACCACCCACAATGAGCAGTACTTC. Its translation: CASTTHNEQYF.

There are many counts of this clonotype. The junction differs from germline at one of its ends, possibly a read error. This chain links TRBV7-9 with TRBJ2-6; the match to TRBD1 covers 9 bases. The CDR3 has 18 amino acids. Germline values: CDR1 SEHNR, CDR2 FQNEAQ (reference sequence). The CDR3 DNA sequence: TGTGCCAGCAGCAAGGCAGGGACAGGGATCTCTGGGACCAACGTCCTGACTTTC. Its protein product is CASSKAGTGISGTNVLTF.

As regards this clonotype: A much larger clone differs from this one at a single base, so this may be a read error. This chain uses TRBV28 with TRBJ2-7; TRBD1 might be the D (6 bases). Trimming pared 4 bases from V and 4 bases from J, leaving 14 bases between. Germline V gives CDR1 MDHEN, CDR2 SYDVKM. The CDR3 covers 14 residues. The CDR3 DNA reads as TGTGCCAGCAGTTCCGGGACAAGGTGGTACGAGCAGTACTTC. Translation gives CASSSGTRWYEQYF.

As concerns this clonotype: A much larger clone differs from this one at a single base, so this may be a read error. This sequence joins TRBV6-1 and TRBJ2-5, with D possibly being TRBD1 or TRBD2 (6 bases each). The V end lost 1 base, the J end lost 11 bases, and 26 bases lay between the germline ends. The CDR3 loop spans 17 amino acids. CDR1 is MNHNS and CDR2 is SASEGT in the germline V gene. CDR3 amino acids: CASSEVFSGAAYNEQYF. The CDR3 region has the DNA TGTGCCAGCAGTGAAGTGTTCTCGGGGGCGGCCTACAATGAGCAGTACTTC.

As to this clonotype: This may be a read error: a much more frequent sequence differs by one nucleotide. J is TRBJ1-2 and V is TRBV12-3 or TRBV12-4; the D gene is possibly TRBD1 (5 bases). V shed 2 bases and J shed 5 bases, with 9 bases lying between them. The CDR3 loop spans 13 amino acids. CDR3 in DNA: TGTGCCAGCAGTTTACGGGGCCGGTATGGCTACACCTTC. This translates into CASSLRGRYGYTF.

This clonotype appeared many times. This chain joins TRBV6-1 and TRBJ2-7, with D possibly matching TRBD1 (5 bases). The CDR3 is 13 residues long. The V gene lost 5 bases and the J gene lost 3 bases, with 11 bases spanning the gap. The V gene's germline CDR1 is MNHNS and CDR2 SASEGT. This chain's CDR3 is CASSQGWDYEQYF. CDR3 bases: TGTGCCAGCAGTCAGGGTTGGGACTACGAGCAGTACTTC.

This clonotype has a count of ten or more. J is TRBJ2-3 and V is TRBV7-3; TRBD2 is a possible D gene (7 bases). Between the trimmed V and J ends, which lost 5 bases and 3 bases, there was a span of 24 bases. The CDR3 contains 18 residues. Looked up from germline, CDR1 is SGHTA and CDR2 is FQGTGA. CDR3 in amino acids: CASSRGARRVDGTDTQYF. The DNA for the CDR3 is TGTGCCAGCAGCCGGGGGGCCCGCAGGGTGGATGGTACAGATACGCAGTATTTT.

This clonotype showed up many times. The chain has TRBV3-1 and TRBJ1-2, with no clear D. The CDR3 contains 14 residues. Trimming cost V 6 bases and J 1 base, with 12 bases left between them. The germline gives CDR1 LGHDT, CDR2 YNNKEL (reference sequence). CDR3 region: CASSLGSINYGYTF. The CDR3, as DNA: TGTGCCAGCAGTTTAGGCAGCATTAACTATGGCTACACCTTC.

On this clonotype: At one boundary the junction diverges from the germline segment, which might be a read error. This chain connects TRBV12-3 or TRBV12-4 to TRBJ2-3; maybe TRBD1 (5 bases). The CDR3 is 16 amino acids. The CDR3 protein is CASSLGETVYTDTEYF. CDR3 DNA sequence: TGTGCCAGCAGTCTTGGAGAGACAGTGTACACAGATACGGAGTATTTT.